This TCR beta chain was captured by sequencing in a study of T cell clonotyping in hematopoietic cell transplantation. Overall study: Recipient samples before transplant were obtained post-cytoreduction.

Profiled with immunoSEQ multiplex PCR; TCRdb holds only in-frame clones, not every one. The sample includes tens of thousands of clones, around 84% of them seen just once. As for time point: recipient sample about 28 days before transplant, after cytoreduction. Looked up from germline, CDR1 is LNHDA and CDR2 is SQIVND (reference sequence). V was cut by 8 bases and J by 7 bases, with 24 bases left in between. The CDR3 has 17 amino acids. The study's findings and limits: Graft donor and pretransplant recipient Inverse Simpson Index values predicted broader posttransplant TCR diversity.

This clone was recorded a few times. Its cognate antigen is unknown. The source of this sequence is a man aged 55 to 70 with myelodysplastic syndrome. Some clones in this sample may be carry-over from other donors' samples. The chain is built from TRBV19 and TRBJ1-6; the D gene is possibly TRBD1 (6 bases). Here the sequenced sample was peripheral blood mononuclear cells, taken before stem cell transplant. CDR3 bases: TGTGCCAGTGCAGGCGGACTCGGAGGACAGCTAAATTCACCCCTCCACTTT. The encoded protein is CASAGGLGGQLNSPLHF.